A single sample is the source of the 14 T cell receptor beta chains below, sequenced in a study of T cell responses to AZD1222 COVID-19 vaccine. Using immunoSEQ multiplex PCR, the repertoire was profiled, and TCRdb retains in-frame clones only, with some absent. The table lists around 100,000 clones, over 85% of them singletons. The specimen was peripheral blood, collected on day 0 of AZD1222 vaccination. Receptors were obtained from an adult in good health.

The chain couples TRBV4-3 to TRBJ1-1; weak D call: TRBD1 (5 bases). Trimming took 0 bases from V and 11 from J, leaving 13 bases between them. CDR1 and CDR2 from the germline V gene are LGHNA and YSLEER. The CDR3 contains 13 residues. CDR3 coding DNA: TGCGCCAGCAGCCAAGATCGGGGCAGGGAGGCTTTCTTT. It specifies CASSQDRGREAFF.

DNA for the CDR3: TGTGCCAGCAGCTCTCCGGGACAGACCTACGAGCAGTACTTC. Translating gives CASSSPGQTYEQYF. V usage is TRBV5-5 and J usage is TRBJ2-7; 7 nucleotides agree with TRBD1. Germline trimming cut 3 bases from V and 2 bases from J; bases unmatched to any gene: 5. Germline-derived CDR1 and CDR2 are SGHKS and YYEKEE (reference sequence). There are 14 residues in the CDR3. The entire variable domain, with the rest obtained from reference TRBV5-5 and TRBJ2-7, is as follows: DAGVTQSPTHLIKTRGQQVTLRCSPISGHKSVSWYQQVLGQGPQFIFQYYEKEERGRGNFPDRFSARQFPNYSSELNVNALLLGDSALYLCASSSPGQTYEQYFGPGTRLTVT.

This clone was counted once. V usage is TRBV11-2 and J usage is TRBJ2-7; TRBD1 aligns across 9 bases. V lost 8 bases, J lost 1 base, and 6 bases stayed unmatched. This CDR3 has 14 residues. From germline, CDR1 is SGHAT and CDR2 FQNNGV. The CDR3 DNA is TGTGCCAGCTCGAGGGACAGGGTATCCTACGAGCAGTACTTC. It specifies CASSRDRVSYEQYF.

The chain carries TRBV6-6 and TRBJ2-1, with D hard to call. The CDR3 is 15 residues long. Germline V gene data show CDR1 as MNHNY and CDR2 as SVGAGI (reference sequence). Trimming took 6 bases from V and 0 from J, leaving 12 bases between them. Written as DNA, the CDR3 is TGTGCCAGCAGACATGGTGGGGACTCCTACAATGAGCAGTTCTTC. This codes for CASRHGGDSYNEQFF.

J is TRBJ2-7 and V is TRBV7-2; unclear D gene. In germline, CDR1 is SGHTA, CDR2 FQGNSA. The V end lost 4 bases, the J end lost 8 bases, and 18 bases lay between the germline ends. The CDR3 is 14 amino acids. CDR3 in amino acids: CASSSPADRSKQYF. The CDR3, as DNA: TGTGCCAGCAGCTCCCCCGCGGACCGCAGTAAGCAGTACTTC.

The V gene is TRBV29-1, the J gene TRBJ1-5; D is perhaps TRBD1 (5 bases). The length of the CDR3 is 17 residues. CDR1 is SQVTM and CDR2 is ANQGSEA in the germline V gene. Trimming took off 7 bases at V and 0 bases at J, with 22 bases between the two ends. The CDR3 region has the DNA TGCAGCGCCACTCCCCTTCGGGGGATGTATAGCAATCAGCCCCAGCATTTT. Translation: CSATPLRGMYSNQPQHF.

The chain links TRBV4-1 to TRBJ1-6; possibly TRBD1 for D (5 bases). Trimming removed 1 base at V and 7 bases at J, with 11 bases between. This CDR3 region has 15 residues. The germline gives CDR1 MGHRA, CDR2 YSYEKL. CDR3 sequence (DNA): TGCGCCAGCAGCCAAGCGTGGGGGACCAATTCACCCCTCCACTTT. As protein: CASSQAWGTNSPLHF.

This clone was counted between two and nine times. The genes are TRBV30 and TRBJ1-5, with TRBD1 matching 9 bases. Germline-derived CDR1 and CDR2 are GTSNPN and SVGIG (reference sequence). Unmatched junction bases numbered 6, after V lost 0 bases and J lost 6 bases. The CDR3 is 15 amino acids. CDR3 region: CAWSVMGQGRQPQHF. The CDR3 DNA is TGTGCCTGGAGTGTAATGGGACAGGGACGTCAGCCCCAGCATTTT.

V usage is TRBV5-1 and J usage is TRBJ2-2; the D call may be TRBD1 or TRBD2 (6 bases each). The V end lost 4 bases, the J end lost 3 bases, and 13 bases lay between the germline ends. Per the germline V gene, CDR1 is SGHRS and CDR2 is YFSETQ. The CDR3 has 15 residues. The CDR3 here is CASSVLGGYTGELFF. The CDR3 DNA sequence: TGCGCCAGCAGCGTACTCGGGGGCTACACCGGGGAGCTGTTTTTT.

V gene TRBV10-3 combines with J gene TRBJ2-1, with 10 nucleotides matching TRBD2. V gave up 0 bases and J gave up 6 bases; unmatched junction bases: 5. The V gene's germline CDR1 is ENHRY and CDR2 SYGVKD. There are 16 residues in the CDR3. Written as DNA, the CDR3 is TGTGCCATCAGTGAGTCGTCCAGCGGGAGGGCCAATGAGCAGTTCTTC. It codes for CAISESSSGRANEQFF.

The genes are TRBV30 and TRBJ1-2, with 8 bases fitting TRBD1. Germline trimming cut 4 bases from V and 5 bases from J; bases unmatched to any gene: 12. Germline V lookup: CDR1 GTSNPN, CDR2 SVGIG (reference sequence). The CDR3 is 15 amino acids. The CDR3, as DNA: TGTGCCTGGACGCAGAGGGACAGGATAATATATGGCTACACCTTC. Amino acid sequence: CAWTQRDRIIYGYTF.

The chain combines TRBV10-3 with TRBJ1-2; D is unclear. CDR1 and CDR2 from the germline V gene are ENHRY and SYGVKD. The CDR3 loop spans 15 amino acids. Trimming removed 2 bases at V and 2 bases at J, with 12 bases between. CDR3 in DNA: TGTGCCATCAGTGAGGGTACGGGTCCCAACTATGGCTACACCTTC. Residues: CAISEGTGPNYGYTF.

CDR3: CASSQGVVNTGELFF. The CDR3 nucleotides are TGCGCCAGCAGCCAGGGGGTGGTGAACACCGGGGAGCTGTTTTTT. The V gene is TRBV4-3, the J gene TRBJ2-2, with D perhaps assigned TRBD1 or TRBD2 (5 bases each). The CDR3 has 15 residues. V gave up 3 bases and J gave up 1 base, with 9 bases separating them. Looked up from germline, CDR1 is LGHNA and CDR2 is YSLEER.

CDR3 DNA: TGTGCCACCAAGACGGGGACTAGCGGGGGTACGGGGACCCAGTACTTC. This sequence encodes CATKTGTSGGTGTQYF. V and J are TRBV9 and TRBJ2-5; the match to TRBD2 covers 14 bases. Trimming at V came to 9 bases and at J to 7 bases, leaving 14 bases not matched to a gene. This CDR3 is 16 amino acids long. Per germline, CDR1 SGDLS and CDR2 YYNGEE.